This T cell receptor (beta chain) comes out of a study of lymphopenia after photon versus proton radiotherapy. Overall study results and limits: In patients who died, overall survival fell as post-nadir TCR diversity dropped more.

This clone came up a few times. What it binds is not known. The method was immunoSEQ multiplex PCR; TCRdb's version includes in-frame clones alone and lacks a portion of them. The profile shows some 29,000 clones, around 80% of them singletons. This receptor was taken from a man aged 45-65 years with gastric cancer. Sequenced here: peripheral blood, sampled from a patient treated with photon-based radiotherapy.

The CDR3 bases are TGTGCCAGCAGTTTACGGTCTTCCTACAATGAGCAGTTCTTC. Translating it yields CASSLRSSYNEQFF. The rearrangement links TRBV27 to TRBJ2-1; D is unresolved. This CDR3 contains 14 residues. Per the germline V gene, CDR1 is MNHEY and CDR2 is SMNVEV (reference sequence). Trimming shortened V by 2 bases and J by 1 base, and 6 bases separated the two germline ends.